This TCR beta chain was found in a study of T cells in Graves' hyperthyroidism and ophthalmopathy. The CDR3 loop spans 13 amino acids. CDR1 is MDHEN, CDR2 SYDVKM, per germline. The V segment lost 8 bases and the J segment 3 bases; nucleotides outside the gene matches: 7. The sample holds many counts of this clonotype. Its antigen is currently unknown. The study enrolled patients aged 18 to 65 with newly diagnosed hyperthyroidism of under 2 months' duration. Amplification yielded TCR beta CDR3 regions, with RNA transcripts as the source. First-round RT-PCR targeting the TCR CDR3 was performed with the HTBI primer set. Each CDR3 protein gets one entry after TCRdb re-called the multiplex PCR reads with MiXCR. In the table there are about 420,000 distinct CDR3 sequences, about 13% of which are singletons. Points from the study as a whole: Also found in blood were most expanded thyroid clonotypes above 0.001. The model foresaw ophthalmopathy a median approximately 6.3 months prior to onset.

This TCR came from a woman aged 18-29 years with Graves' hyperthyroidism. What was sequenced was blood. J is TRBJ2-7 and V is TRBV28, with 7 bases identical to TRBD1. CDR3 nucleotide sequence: TGTGCCAGCCTCGGACAGGACCGCTACGAGCAGTACTTC. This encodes CASLGQDRYEQYF.